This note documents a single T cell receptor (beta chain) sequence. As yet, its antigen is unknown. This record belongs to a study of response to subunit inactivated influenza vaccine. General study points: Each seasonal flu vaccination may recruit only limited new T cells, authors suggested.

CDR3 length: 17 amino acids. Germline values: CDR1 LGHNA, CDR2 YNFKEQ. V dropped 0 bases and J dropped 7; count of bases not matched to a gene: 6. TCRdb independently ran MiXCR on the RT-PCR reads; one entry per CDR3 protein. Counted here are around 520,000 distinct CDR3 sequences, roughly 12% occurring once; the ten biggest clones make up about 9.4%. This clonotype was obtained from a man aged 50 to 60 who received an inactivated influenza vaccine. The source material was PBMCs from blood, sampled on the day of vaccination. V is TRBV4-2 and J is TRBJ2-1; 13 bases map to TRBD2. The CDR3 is CASSQDTSGGARNEQFF. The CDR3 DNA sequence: TGTGCCAGCAGCCAAGATACTAGCGGGGGGGCCCGAAATGAGCAGTTCTTC.